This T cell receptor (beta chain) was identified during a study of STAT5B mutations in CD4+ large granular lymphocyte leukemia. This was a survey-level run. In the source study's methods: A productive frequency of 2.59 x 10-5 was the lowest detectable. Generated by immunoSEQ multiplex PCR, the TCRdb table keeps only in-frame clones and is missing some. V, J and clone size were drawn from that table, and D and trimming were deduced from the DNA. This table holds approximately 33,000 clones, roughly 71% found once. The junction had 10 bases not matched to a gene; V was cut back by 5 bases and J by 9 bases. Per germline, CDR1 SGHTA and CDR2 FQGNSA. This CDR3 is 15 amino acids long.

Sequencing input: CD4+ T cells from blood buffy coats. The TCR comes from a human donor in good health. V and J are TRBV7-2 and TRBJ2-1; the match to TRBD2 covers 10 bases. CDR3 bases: TGTGCCAGCAGCCCCGGAGCGGGGGGGCGGGGTGAGCAGTTCTTC. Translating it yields CASSPGAGGRGEQFF.